The T cell receptor (beta chain) under discussion was sequenced for a study of blood T cells in healthy people across ages. Samples each had at least 5.5 micrograms of total RNA extracted. It was with a sample-barcoded 5' primer and a J-beta primer mix that a second PCR of roughly 7 to 12 cycles was run. TCRdb reprocessed the 5' RACE reads via MiXCR and lists one record per CDR3 protein. The table has 1.8 million or so distinct CDR3 sequences, around 40% seen once. J lost 5 bases, V lost 2 bases, and 11 bases had no gene match. The CDR3 consists of 16 residues. Germline V gene lookup returns CDR1 DFQATT and CDR2 SNEGSKA (reference sequence).

Sequencing was done on a sample of blood. The chain recombines TRBV20-1 with TRBJ2-3, with 9 nucleotides matching TRBD2. The TCR comes from a human donor in good health. CDR3 nucleotides: TGCAGTGCTAGAAGTCTGGCGGGGGGGCGCGGAGATACGCAGTATTTT. Translation gives CSARSLAGGRGDTQYF.